The 15 T cell receptor beta chains below all came from one sample that was sequenced in a study of cytomegalovirus exposure and HLA in healthy donors (TCRdb year 2017). Library preparation used the immunoSEQ multiplex PCR assay. For the multiplex PCR, a mixture combining 60 forward primers for TCR Vbeta segments and 13 reverse primers for TCR Jbeta segments was used. TCRdb obtained this table from immuneACCESS and retained in-frame rearrangements with V and J assigned. These tables miss some clones; where compared with another copy, unresolved V genes account for less than half of the shortfall, and the remainder is unexplained. The sample table shows 150,000 to 200,000 clones, and about three quarters are seen once. Around 15% of the sample is taken by the ten largest. Sequenced input: PBMCs. The origin of the receptors is a man aged 50 to 60 in good health and CMV-seropositive.

The chain employs TRBV6-6 and TRBJ2-1, with 16 bases identical to TRBD2. Trimming removed 6 bases from V and 10 bases from J; junction bases left unmatched: 3. The CDR3 spans 14 residues. Germline V gene data show CDR1 as MNHNY and CDR2 as SVGAGI (reference sequence). DNA of the CDR3: TGTGCCAGCAGCACGGGACTAGCGGGGGGGGAGCAGTTCTTC. Protein sequence: CASSTGLAGGEQFF.

The rearrangement uses TRBV27 and TRBJ2-6; D call uncertain. CDR1 is MNHEY and CDR2 is SMNVEV in the germline V gene (reference sequence). Trimming removed 3 bases at V and 7 bases at J, with 13 bases between. This CDR3 is built from 15 residues. The CDR3 protein is CASSLWAISANVLTF. CDR3 DNA sequence: TGTGCCAGCAGTTTGTGGGCCATTTCAGCCAACGTCCTGACTTTC.

The chain combines TRBV19 with TRBJ2-5; TRBD1 aligns across 12 bases. Germline V lookup: CDR1 LNHDA, CDR2 SQIVND (reference sequence). The CDR3 length is 19 residues. The V and J ends lost 4 bases and 5 bases, in that order; junction bases with no gene match: 17. The CDR3: CASSSVLILGQGAGETQYF. The CDR3 DNA reads TGTGCCAGTAGTAGTGTCTTGATTTTGGGACAGGGGGCAGGGGAGACCCAGTACTTC.

V is TRBV5-1 and J is TRBJ2-3; 10 positions match TRBD2. CDR3 length: 15 amino acids. Germline CDR1 reads SGHRS; CDR2 reads YFSETQ. The V and J ends lost 4 bases and 4 bases, in that order; junction bases with no gene match: 6. The CDR3 DNA is TGCGCCAGCAGCGTGAGCGGGGGGGCCTCAGATACGCAGTATTTT. Its translation is CASSVSGGASDTQYF.

The rearrangement joins TRBV13 to TRBJ1-1, with 8 bases identical to TRBD1. The CDR3 has 13 residues. Germline trimming cut 6 bases from V and 7 bases from J; bases unmatched to any gene: 7. Looked up from germline, CDR1 is PRHDT and CDR2 is FYEKMQ (reference sequence). The CDR3 nucleotides read TGTGCCAGCAGACCCCAGGGGGCAGGTGAAGCTTTCTTT. Its protein is CASRPQGAGEAFF.

V and J are TRBV6-6 and TRBJ1-6, with 10 bases identical to TRBD1. The CDR3 totals 14 residues. V dropped 6 bases and J dropped 11; count of bases not matched to a gene: 7. CDR1 MNHNY and CDR2 SVGAGI come from the germline V gene (reference sequence). CDR3 DNA sequence: TGTGCCAGCAGCACGGGACAGGGGTTGGCACCCCTCCACTTT. Its protein product is CASSTGQGLAPLHF.

This chain uses TRBV2 with TRBJ1-6, with a tentative D call TRBD1 (6 bases). V lost 6 bases and J lost 3, with 12 bases in between. Germline V CDR1 and CDR2: SNHLY, FYNNEI. This CDR3 is built from 15 residues. CDR3 in DNA: TGTGCCAGCAGCGATACAGGGAACTATAATTCACCCCTCCACTTT. It translates to CASSDTGNYNSPLHF.

This rearrangement joins TRBV6-6 to TRBJ1-1; D not resolved. V dropped 5 bases and J dropped 1 base, with 8 bases sitting between them. From germline, CDR1 is MNHNY and CDR2 SVGAGI (reference sequence). CDR3 length: 13 residues. The CDR3 DNA sequence: TGTGCCAGCAGTCCCCTCGGGAACACTGAAGCTTTCTTT. Its translation is CASSPLGNTEAFF.

In this sample, this clone turned up a few times. The chain recombines TRBV9 with TRBJ2-2, with a tentative D call TRBD1 (6 bases). The V gene's germline CDR1 is SGDLS and CDR2 YYNGEE. The CDR3 is made up of 16 amino acids. V lost 0 bases and J lost 1, with 10 bases in between. CDR3 sequence (DNA): TGTGCCAGCAGCGTAGAGATAGGGGGGAACACCGGGGAGCTGTTTTTT. This gives the protein CASSVEIGGNTGELFF.

The V gene is TRBV5-1, the J gene TRBJ1-2; 7 bases map to TRBD1. The CDR3 runs 13 residues. CDR1 is SGHRS, CDR2 YFSETQ, per germline. The J segment lost 7 bases and the V segment lost 0 bases, leaving 3 bases of the junction unmatched. The CDR3 nucleotides read TGCGCCAGCAGCTTGGACAGGGGTGGTGGCTACACCTTC. Protein product: CASSLDRGGGYTF.

The gene calls are TRBV29-1 and TRBJ2-1, with 7 positions matching TRBD1. With 5 bases clipped from V and 0 bases from J, the junction kept 10 bases outside the gene matches. CDR3 length equals 16 residues. The germline CDR1 and CDR2 sequences are SQVTM and ANQGSEA. The CDR3 region is CSVSTGTVYSYNEQFF. The CDR3 DNA follows: TGCAGCGTTTCGACCGGGACAGTATACTCCTACAATGAGCAGTTCTTC.

This clone was detected only once. One junction end disagrees with the germline gene, perhaps due to a read error. The V gene is TRBV7-2, the J gene TRBJ1-4; D uncertain. The CDR3 length is 12 residues. In germline, CDR1 is SGHTA, CDR2 FQGNSA. CDR3 protein: CAGSLGDEKLFF. In nucleotides, the CDR3 is TGTGCCGGCAGCCTCGGGGATGAAAAACTGTTTTTT. Looking up the rest from reference TRBV7-2 and TRBJ1-4 gives the full variable domain: GAGVSQSPSNKVTEKGKDVELRCDPISGHTALYWYRQSLGQGLEFLIYFQGNSAPDKSGLPSDRFSAERTGGSVSTLTIQRTQQEDSAVYLCAGSLGDEKLFFGSGTQLSVL.

Of note for this clone: This same CDR3 is encoded by further DNA sequences in the sample. This CDR3 reads CASSEARTANTEAFF. DNA of the CDR3: TGTGCCAGCAGTGAAGCACGCACAGCGAACACTGAAGCTTTCTTT. The rearrangement joins TRBV2 to TRBJ1-1; no firm D call. The CDR3 is made up of 15 amino acids. V was trimmed by 0 bases and J by 1 base, leaving 9 bases between them. Germline CDR1 is SNHLY and CDR2 is FYNNEI.

The chain couples TRBV28 to TRBJ1-5, with D possibly TRBD1 on 6 matching bases. The germline V gene has CDR1 MDHEN and CDR2 SYDVKM. V lost 6 bases to trimming and J lost 4 bases, with 10 bases between them. CDR3 length: 13 amino acids. The CDR3 nucleotides are TGTGCCAGCAGACAGGGTCGGAATCAGCCCCAGCATTTT. It codes for CASRQGRNQPQHF.

The chain links TRBV7-3 to TRBJ2-3; 7 positions match TRBD1. Germline values: CDR1 SGHTA, CDR2 FQGTGA. V gave up 5 bases and J gave up 6 bases; unmatched junction bases: 20. This CDR3 comprises 18 residues. The CDR3 DNA reads TGTGCCAGCAGCATGGGATCACAGGGGCCCCCCGCAGCGGATACGCAGTATTTT. Protein: CASSMGSQGPPAADTQYF. The whole variable domain, remainder taken from reference TRBV7-3 and TRBJ2-3, is GAGVSQTPSNKVTEKGKYVELRCDPISGHTALYWYRQSLGQGPEFLIYFQGTGAADDSGLPNDRFFAVRPEGSVSTLKIQRTERGDSAVYLCASSMGSQGPPAADTQYFGPGTRLTVL.